Listed below are T cell receptor beta chains from one sample, sequenced in a study of T cell responses to AZD1222 COVID-19 vaccine. Generated by immunoSEQ multiplex PCR, the TCRdb table keeps only in-frame clones and is missing some. The sample yields roughly 80,000 clones, 90% seen once. The source was peripheral blood, collected on day 0 of AZD1222 vaccination. The receptors were sampled from an adult in good health. Each CDR3 is given with its conserved first and last residue. For some rows the clone size is stated as once, few or many, or as a class when expanded; others skip it.

clone size: .; J gene: TRBJ1-4; V gene: TRBV18; CDR3 length: 18; CDR3 protein: CASSPPGAASTANEKLFF
clone size: .; J gene: TRBJ2-7; V gene: TRBV6-5; CDR3 length: 15; CDR3 protein: CASSYSDREGYEQYF
clone size: .; J gene: TRBJ1-1; V gene: TRBV7-2; CDR3 length: 12; CDR3 protein: CASSPFNTEAFF
clone size: .; J gene: TRBJ1-6; V gene: TRBV5-4; CDR3 length: 15; CDR3 protein: CASSSASAYNSPLHF
clone size: .; J gene: TRBJ1-2; V gene: TRBV18; CDR3 length: 14; CDR3 protein: CASSHRDSNYGYTF
clone size: .; J gene: TRBJ2-7; V gene: TRBV9; CDR3 length: 15; CDR3 protein: CASSAGPDSSYEQYF
clone size: .; J gene: TRBJ2-3; V gene: TRBV7-9; CDR3 length: 15; CDR3 protein: CASSLRQGAVDTQYF
clone size: .; J gene: TRBJ2-1; V gene: TRBV19; CDR3 length: 17; CDR3 protein: CASSIRDWKSSYNEQFF
clone size: .; J gene: TRBJ1-1; V gene: TRBV19; CDR3 length: 15; CDR3 protein: CASTQGGSMNTEAFF
clone size: once; J gene: TRBJ1-1; V gene: TRBV27; CDR3 length: 16; CDR3 protein: CASSLAQAYKDTEAFF